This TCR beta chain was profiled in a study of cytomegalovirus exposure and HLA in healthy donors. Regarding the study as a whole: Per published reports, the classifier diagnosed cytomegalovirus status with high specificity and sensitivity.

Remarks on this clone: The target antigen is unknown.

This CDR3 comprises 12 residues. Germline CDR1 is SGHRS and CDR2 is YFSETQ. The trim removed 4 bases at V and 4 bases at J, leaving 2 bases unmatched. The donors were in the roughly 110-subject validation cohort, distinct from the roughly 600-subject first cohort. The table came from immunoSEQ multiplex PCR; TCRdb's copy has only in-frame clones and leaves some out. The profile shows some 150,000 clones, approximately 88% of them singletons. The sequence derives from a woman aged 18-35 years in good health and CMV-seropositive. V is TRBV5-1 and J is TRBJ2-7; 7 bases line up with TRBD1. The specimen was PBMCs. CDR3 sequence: CASSGDSYEQYF. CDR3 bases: TGCGCCAGCAGCGGGGACAGTTACGAGCAGTACTTC.